The clone carrying this TCR beta chain occurred many times. Its antigen is not identified. The sample belongs to a study of T cell repertoires in cytomegalovirus infection. Overall study context: Public TCR beta signature analysis indicated the presence of both CMV infection and matching HLA type.

General observations from the study: The response measured ex vivo was dominated by TCR beta clonotypes (HLA-C-restricted and CMV-specific). Accumulated public TCR beta family frequency recognized individuals carrying CMV together with the relevant HLA.

CDR3 length: 15 amino acids. Trimming pared 4 bases from V and 5 bases from J, leaving 18 bases between. Germline V gene sequence: CDR1 SGHTA, CDR2 FQGNSA. Via MiXCR, TCRdb re-called the reads, giving one row per CDR3 protein. The data show approximately 250,000 distinct CDR3 sequences, over 8% seen once. The rearrangement uses TRBV7-2 and TRBJ2-7; possible D gene TRBD2, 6 bases. Material: PBMCs. The receptor comes from a human donor in good health (CMV status not recorded). Some clones in this sample may be carry-over from other donors' samples. CDR3 loop: CASSWPQAGRNEQYF. CDR3 in DNA: TGTGCCAGCAGCTGGCCCCAGGCAGGGAGGAACGAGCAGTACTTC.